The 17 T cell receptor beta chains below come from one sample, sequenced in a study of identical twins. Each CDR3 protein gets one entry after TCRdb re-called the 5' RACE reads with MiXCR. The data contain 750,000 to 950,000 distinct CDR3 sequences, around an eighth of them singletons. Another study also made use of these data, one on yellow fever vaccine responses in identical twins.

Input material: PBMCs. Source of these receptors: a woman aged 18-29 years in good health.

This clonotype has just a few counts. J is TRBJ2-7 and V is TRBV6-1, with 7 bases aligning to TRBD1. The CDR3 totals 14 residues. Germline CDR1 is MNHNS and CDR2 is SASEGT. Trimming removed 6 bases from V and 2 bases from J; junction bases left unmatched: 7. Written as DNA, the CDR3 is TGTGCCAGCAGATGGGACAGTTCTGCCTACGAGCAGTACTTC. Protein sequence: CASRWDSSAYEQYF.

The chain carries TRBV7-2 and TRBJ2-2; 7 bases align to TRBD2. V gave up 2 bases and J gave up 6 bases; unmatched junction bases: 12. The CDR3 extends over 17 amino acids. Looked up from germline, CDR1 is SGHTA and CDR2 is FQGNSA. The CDR3, as DNA: TGTGCCAGCAGCTTATTCGGGGCGGGGAGGGGCCCCGGGGAGCTGTTTTTT. Translating it yields CASSLFGAGRGPGELFF.

This chain connects TRBV15 to TRBJ2-7; 8 bases match TRBD2. CDR1 is LNHNV and CDR2 is YYDKDF in the germline V gene (reference sequence). V shed 2 bases and J 1 base; nucleotides not matched to a gene: 7. The CDR3 is made up of 16 amino acids. CDR3 in amino acids: CATSRPPGTSSYEQYF. CDR3 DNA sequence: TGTGCCACCAGCAGACCCCCAGGGACTAGTTCCTACGAGCAGTACTTC.

This rearrangement joins TRBV4-1 to TRBJ2-4, with a possible D match to TRBD2 (6 bases). Trimming took off 1 base at V and 3 bases at J, with 13 bases between the two ends. Germline CDR1 reads MGHRA; CDR2 reads YSYEKL. The CDR3 covers 16 residues. The CDR3 loop reads CASSQGGGVDKNIQYF. CDR3 DNA sequence: TGCGCCAGCAGCCAAGGGGGCGGGGTGGACAAAAACATTCAGTACTTC.

This clonotype was picked up many times. The gene calls are TRBV20-1 and TRBJ1-5; D gene uncertain. Trimming cost V 0 bases and J 4 bases, with 13 bases left between them. The CDR3 extends over 15 amino acids. The germline CDR1 and CDR2 sequences are DFQATT and SNEGSKA (reference sequence). The CDR3 DNA is TGCAGTGCTAGAGAGTCGGCTCAAGGGAATCAGCCCCAGCATTTT. This translates into CSARESAQGNQPQHF.

This sequence joins TRBV18 and TRBJ2-7, with 9 bases lining up with TRBD1. Germline V gene lookup returns CDR1 KGHSH and CDR2 LQKENI. This CDR3 comprises 14 residues. V was clipped by 2 bases and J by 7 bases; unmatched bases: 6. The CDR3 DNA reads TGTGCCAGCTCACCAGGGACAGGGCTAGGTGAGCAGTACTTC. Translated, it gives CASSPGTGLGEQYF.

This clonotype was counted a few times. This chain uses TRBV28 with TRBJ2-3, with D possibly TRBD2 on 6 matching bases. The CDR3 consists of 14 residues. With 6 bases removed from V and 1 base from J, the gap between germline ends came to 11 bases. From germline, CDR1 is MDHEN and CDR2 SYDVKM. In nucleotides, the CDR3 is TGTGCCAGCAGGGCCGGCGGGGGCACAGATACGCAGTATTTT. Translation gives CASRAGGGTDTQYF.

This clonotype occurred many times. The chain has TRBV29-1 and TRBJ2-7; D may be TRBD1 (7 bases). The V gene's germline CDR1 is SQVTM and CDR2 ANQGSEA. Between the trimmed V and J ends, which lost 3 bases and 2 bases, there was a span of 14 bases. The CDR3 runs 14 residues. CDR3 sequence reads: CSVDGPGGTYEQYF. CDR3 DNA: TGCAGCGTTGATGGACCAGGGGGGACCTACGAGCAGTACTTC.

The genes are TRBV10-3 and TRBJ2-6; the match to TRBD2 covers 9 bases. CDR3 length: 18 residues. Per the germline V gene, CDR1 is ENHRY and CDR2 is SYGVKD. V dropped 2 bases and J dropped 0; count of bases not matched to a gene: 5. CDR3 nucleotide sequence: TGTGCCATCAGTGAGGGACTAGCGCTTTTCTCTGGGGCCAACGTCCTGACTTTC. The encoded protein is CAISEGLALFSGANVLTF.

This clonotype was seen ten or more times. The CDR3 DNA sequence: TGCGCCAGCAGCAACCAACTTCAAGAGACCCAGTACTTC. It codes for CASSNQLQETQYF. The J gene is TRBJ2-5, the V gene TRBV10-2; no reliable D call. The V gene lost 6 bases and the J gene lost 2 bases, with 10 bases spanning the gap. Germline CDR1 reads WSHSY; CDR2 reads SAAADI. The CDR3 runs to 13 residues.

The chain employs TRBV6-5 and TRBJ2-1, with 7 bases matching TRBD2. The germline V gene has CDR1 MNHEY and CDR2 SVGAGI. The V gene end was trimmed by 8 bases and the J gene end by 9 bases; junction bases not matched to a gene: 19. The CDR3 consists of 16 residues. CDR3 in DNA: TGTGCCAGCCAGATTATGGCTAGCGGTTTCATCAGTGAGCAGTTCTTC. Translated: CASQIMASGFISEQFF.

This clonotype was seen more than once but under ten times. The chain couples TRBV5-1 to TRBJ2-7, with 10 bases matching TRBD2. This CDR3 region has 19 residues. Germline lookup yields CDR1 SGHRS and CDR2 YFSETQ. The V and J ends lost 4 bases and 6 bases, in that order; junction bases with no gene match: 22. The CDR3 protein is CASSPLWTGTGTSETEQYF. In DNA form, the CDR3 reads TGCGCCAGCAGCCCATTGTGGACAGGGACCGGGACTAGCGAGACCGAGCAGTACTTC.

This clonotype was seen more than once but under ten times. CDR3 in DNA: TGTGCCAGCAGTTACACACAGAACACTGAAGCTTTCTTT. Translated: CASSYTQNTEAFF. The chain has TRBV6-5 and TRBJ1-1; D is uncertain. The CDR3 extends over 13 amino acids. Germline-derived CDR1 and CDR2 are MNHEY and SVGAGI. Between the trimmed V and J ends, which lost 2 bases and 1 base, there was a span of 5 bases.

The chain carries TRBV3-1 and TRBJ2-7; possibly TRBD1 for D (6 bases). CDR1 and CDR2 (germline): LGHDT, YNNKEL (reference sequence). Trimming left V 1 base short and J 1 base short, with 14 bases between. The CDR3 sequence is 16 residues long. The CDR3 loop reads CASSQGVAQGSYEQYF. DNA of the CDR3: TGTGCCAGCAGCCAAGGTGTTGCACAGGGATCCTACGAGCAGTACTTC.

The table lists this clonotype with many counts. The chain couples TRBV12-3 or TRBV12-4 to TRBJ2-5; TRBD2 matches at 9 bases. V lost 5 bases and J lost 0; bases outside the gene matches: 4. The CDR3 runs 15 residues. The CDR3 loop reads CASSSGGSYQETQYF. CDR3 sequence (DNA): TGTGCCAGCAGTAGCGGGGGGTCTTACCAAGAGACCCAGTACTTC.

The rearrangement links TRBV7-8 to TRBJ1-5; D ambiguous. The CDR3 has 12 residues. V lost 8 bases and J lost 6, with 11 bases in between. Germline assignment: CDR1 SGHVS and CDR2 FQNEAQ. The CDR3 reads CASGQVSQPQHF. Written as DNA, the CDR3 is TGTGCCAGCGGGCAGGTCAGTCAGCCCCAGCATTTT.

The gene calls are TRBV7-3 and TRBJ2-2; the match to TRBD2 covers 16 bases. Looked up from germline, CDR1 is SGHTA and CDR2 is FQGTGA. With 3 bases clipped from V and 7 bases from J, the junction kept 5 bases outside the gene matches. This CDR3 spans 17 amino acids. The CDR3 protein is CASSFPGLAGGSGELFF. For the CDR3, the DNA is TGTGCCAGCAGCTTCCCGGGACTAGCGGGAGGGAGCGGGGAGCTGTTTTTT.